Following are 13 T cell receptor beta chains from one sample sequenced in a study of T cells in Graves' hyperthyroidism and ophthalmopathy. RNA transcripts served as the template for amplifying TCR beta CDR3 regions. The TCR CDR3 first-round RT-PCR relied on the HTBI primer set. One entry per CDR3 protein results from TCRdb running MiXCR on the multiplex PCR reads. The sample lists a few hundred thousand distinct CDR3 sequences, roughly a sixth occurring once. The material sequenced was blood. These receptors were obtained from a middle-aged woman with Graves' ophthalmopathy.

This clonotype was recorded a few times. DNA of the CDR3: TGTGCCAGCAGCGTAGGGGGTGGGGGGGGCGAAGCTTTCTTT. This gives the protein CASSVGGGGGEAFF. The chain recombines TRBV9 with TRBJ1-1; a possible D gene is TRBD1 (6 bases). This CDR3 is 14 amino acids long. V was trimmed by 0 bases and J by 8 bases, leaving 14 bases between them. The germline V gene has CDR1 SGDLS and CDR2 YYNGEE. Variable domain in full (rest from reference TRBV9 and TRBJ1-1): DSGVTQTPKHLITATGQRVTLRCSPRSGDLSVYWYQQSLDQGLQFLIQYYNGEERAKGNILERFSAQQFPDLHSELNLSSLELGDSALYFCASSVGGGGGEAFFGQGTRLTVV.

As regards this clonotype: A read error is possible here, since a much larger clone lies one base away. CDR3 amino acids: CASSSTRDTRDEQYF. As DNA, the CDR3 is TGTGCCAGCAGCTCGACCCGGGACACCCGGGACGAGCAGTACTTC. J is TRBJ2-7 and V is TRBV5-5; D perhaps matches TRBD1 (6 bases). Germline-derived CDR1 and CDR2 are SGHKS and YYEKEE (reference sequence). The CDR3 has 15 residues. V lost 3 bases to trimming and J lost 5 bases, with 18 bases between them.

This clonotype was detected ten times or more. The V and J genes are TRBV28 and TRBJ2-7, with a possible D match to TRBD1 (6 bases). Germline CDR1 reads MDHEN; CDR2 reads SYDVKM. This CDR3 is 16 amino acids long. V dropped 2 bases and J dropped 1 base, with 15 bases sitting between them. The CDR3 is CASSLRGPGQSYEQYF. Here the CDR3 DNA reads TGTGCCAGCAGTTTAAGAGGCCCCGGACAGTCCTACGAGCAGTACTTC.

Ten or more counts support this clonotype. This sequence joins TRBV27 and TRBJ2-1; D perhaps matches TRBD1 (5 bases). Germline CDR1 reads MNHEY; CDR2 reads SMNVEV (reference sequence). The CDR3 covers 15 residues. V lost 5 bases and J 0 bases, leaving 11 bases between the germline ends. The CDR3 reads CASSQGLSSYNEQFF. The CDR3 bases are TGTGCCAGCAGTCAGGGCCTTAGCTCCTACAATGAGCAGTTCTTC.

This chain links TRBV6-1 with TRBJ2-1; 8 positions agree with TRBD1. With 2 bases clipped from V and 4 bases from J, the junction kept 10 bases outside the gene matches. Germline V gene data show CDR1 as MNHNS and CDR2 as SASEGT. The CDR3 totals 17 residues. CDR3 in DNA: TGTGCCAGCAGTGAACAAGGCAGGGGGCGAGGGTACAATGAGCAGTTCTTC. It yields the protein CASSEQGRGRGYNEQFF.

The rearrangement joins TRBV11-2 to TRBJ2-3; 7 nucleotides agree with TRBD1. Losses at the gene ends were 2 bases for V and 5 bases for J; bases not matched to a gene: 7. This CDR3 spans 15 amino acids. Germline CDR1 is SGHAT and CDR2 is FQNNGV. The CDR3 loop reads CASSLSEGAGDTQYF. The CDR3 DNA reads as TGTGCCAGCAGCTTATCTGAGGGGGCAGGAGATACGCAGTATTTT.

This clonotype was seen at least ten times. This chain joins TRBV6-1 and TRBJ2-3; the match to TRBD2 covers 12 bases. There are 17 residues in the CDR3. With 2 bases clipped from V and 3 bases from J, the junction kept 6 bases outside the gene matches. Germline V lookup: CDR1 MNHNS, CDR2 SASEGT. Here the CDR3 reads CASSELLAGGPTDTQYF. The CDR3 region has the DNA TGTGCCAGCAGTGAATTGCTAGCGGGGGGGCCTACAGATACGCAGTATTTT.

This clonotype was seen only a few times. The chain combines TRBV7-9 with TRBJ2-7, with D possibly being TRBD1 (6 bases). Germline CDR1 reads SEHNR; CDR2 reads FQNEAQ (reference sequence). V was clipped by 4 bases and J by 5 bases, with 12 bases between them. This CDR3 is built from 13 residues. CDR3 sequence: CASSSGQLDEQYF. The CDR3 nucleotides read TGTGCCAGCAGCTCCGGACAGCTCGACGAGCAGTACTTC. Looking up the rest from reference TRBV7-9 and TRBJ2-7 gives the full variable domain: DTGVSQNPRHKITKRGQNVTFRCDPISEHNRLYWYRQTLGQGPEFLTYFQNEAQLEKSRLLSDRFSAERPKGSFSTLEIQRTEQGDSAMYLCASSSGQLDEQYFGPGTRLTVT.

CDR3: CASSLAPTGQETQYF. CDR3 coding DNA: TGCGCCAGCAGCTTGGCCCCGACAGGCCAAGAGACCCAGTACTTC. The chain uses TRBV5-1 and TRBJ2-5; D possibly corresponds to TRBD1 (6 bases). Germline V lookup: CDR1 SGHRS, CDR2 YFSETQ. V shed 0 bases and J shed 1 base, with 10 bases lying between them. The CDR3 runs to 15 residues.

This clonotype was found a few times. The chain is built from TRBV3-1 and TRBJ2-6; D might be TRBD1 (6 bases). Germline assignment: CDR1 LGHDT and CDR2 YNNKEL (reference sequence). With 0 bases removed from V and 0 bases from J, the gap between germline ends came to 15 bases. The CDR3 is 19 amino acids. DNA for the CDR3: TGTGCCAGCAGCCAAGAATTGGGGACACCTAGCTCTGGGGCCAACGTCCTGACTTTC. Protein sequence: CASSQELGTPSSGANVLTF. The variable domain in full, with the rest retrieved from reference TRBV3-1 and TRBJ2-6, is DTAVSQTPKYLVTQMGNDKSIKCEQNLGHDTMYWYKQDSKKFLKIMFSYNNKELIINETVPNRFSPKSPDKAHLNLHINSLELGDSAVYFCASSQELGTPSSGANVLTFGAGSRLTVL.

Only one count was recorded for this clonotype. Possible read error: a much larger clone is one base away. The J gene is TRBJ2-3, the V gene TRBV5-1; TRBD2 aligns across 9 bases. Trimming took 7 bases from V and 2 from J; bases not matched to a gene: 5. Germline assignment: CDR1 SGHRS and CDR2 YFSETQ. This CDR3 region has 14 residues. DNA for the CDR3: TGCGCCAGCCGGACTAGCGACACCACAGATACGCAGTATTTT. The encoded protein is CASRTSDTTDTQYF.

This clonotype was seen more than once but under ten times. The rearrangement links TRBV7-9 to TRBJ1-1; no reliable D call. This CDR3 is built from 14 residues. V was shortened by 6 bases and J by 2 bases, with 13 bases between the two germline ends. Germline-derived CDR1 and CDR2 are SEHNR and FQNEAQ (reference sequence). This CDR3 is CASRKLEDNTEAFF. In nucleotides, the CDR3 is TGTGCCAGCAGAAAACTTGAGGACAACACTGAAGCTTTCTTT. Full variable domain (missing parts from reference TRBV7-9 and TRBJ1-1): DTGVSQNPRHKITKRGQNVTFRCDPISEHNRLYWYRQTLGQGPEFLTYFQNEAQLEKSRLLSDRFSAERPKGSFSTLEIQRTEQGDSAMYLCASRKLEDNTEAFFGQGTRLTVV.

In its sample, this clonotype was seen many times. The CDR3 here is CASSHGGQPQHF. The CDR3 bases are TGTGCCAGCAGCCACGGGGGACAGCCCCAGCATTTT. The chain links TRBV3-1 to TRBJ1-5; TRBD1 might be the D (5 bases). The germline V gene encodes CDR1 LGHDT and CDR2 YNNKEL (reference sequence). The CDR3 has 12 residues. V was shortened by 3 bases and J by 7 bases, with 7 bases between the two germline ends.